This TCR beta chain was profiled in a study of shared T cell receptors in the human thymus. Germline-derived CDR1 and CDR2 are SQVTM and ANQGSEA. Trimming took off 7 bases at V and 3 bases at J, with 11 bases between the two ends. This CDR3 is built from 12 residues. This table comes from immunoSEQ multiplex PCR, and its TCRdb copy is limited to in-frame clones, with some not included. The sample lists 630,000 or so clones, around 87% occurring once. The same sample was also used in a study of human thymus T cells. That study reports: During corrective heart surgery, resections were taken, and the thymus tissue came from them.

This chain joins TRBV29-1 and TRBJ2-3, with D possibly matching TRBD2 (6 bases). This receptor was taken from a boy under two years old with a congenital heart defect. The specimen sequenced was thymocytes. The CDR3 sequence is CSAIAETDTQYF. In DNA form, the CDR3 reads TGCAGCGCAATAGCGGAGACAGATACGCAGTATTTT.